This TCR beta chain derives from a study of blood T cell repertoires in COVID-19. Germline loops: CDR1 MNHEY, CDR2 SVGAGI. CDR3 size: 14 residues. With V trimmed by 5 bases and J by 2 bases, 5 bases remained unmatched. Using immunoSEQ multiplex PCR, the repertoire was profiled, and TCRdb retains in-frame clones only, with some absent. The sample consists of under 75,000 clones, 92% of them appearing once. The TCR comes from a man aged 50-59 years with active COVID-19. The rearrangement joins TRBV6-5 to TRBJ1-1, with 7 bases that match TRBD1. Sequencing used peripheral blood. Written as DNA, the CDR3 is TGTGCCAGCAGTCGACAGGGCTTAAACACTGAAGCTTTCTTT. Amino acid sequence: CASSRQGLNTEAFF.